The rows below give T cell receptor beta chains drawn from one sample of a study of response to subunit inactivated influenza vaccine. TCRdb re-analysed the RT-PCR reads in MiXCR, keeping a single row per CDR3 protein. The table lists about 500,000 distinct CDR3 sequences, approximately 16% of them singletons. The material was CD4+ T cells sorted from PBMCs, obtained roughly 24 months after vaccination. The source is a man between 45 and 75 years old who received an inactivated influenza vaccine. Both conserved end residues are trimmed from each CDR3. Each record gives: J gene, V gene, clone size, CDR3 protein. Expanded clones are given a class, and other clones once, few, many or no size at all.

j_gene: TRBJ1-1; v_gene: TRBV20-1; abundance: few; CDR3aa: SAPLGGSDTEAF
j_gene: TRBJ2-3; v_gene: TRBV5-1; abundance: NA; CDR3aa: ASTKGVTDTQY
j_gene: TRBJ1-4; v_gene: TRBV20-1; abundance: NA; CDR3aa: SALDGLKGSNEKLF
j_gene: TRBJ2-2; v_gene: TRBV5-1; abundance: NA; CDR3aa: ASRTTGTNTGELF
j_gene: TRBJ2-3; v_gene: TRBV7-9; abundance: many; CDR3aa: ASSDPVLGRDTQY
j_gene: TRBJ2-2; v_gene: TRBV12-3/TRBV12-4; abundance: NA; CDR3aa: ASSLYRGTGELF
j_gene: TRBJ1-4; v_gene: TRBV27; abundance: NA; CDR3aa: ASRSGFGSEKLF
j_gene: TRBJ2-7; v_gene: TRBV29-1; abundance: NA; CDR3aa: SVAGTGRDEQY
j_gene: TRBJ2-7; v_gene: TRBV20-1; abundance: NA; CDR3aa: SASLGLGSYEQY
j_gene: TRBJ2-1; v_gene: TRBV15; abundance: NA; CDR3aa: ATSRRQGQEQF
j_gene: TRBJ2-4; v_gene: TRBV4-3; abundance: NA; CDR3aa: ASSPRVSGPKNIQY
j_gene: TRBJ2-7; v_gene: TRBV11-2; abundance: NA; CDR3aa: ASSLDRDVAYEQY
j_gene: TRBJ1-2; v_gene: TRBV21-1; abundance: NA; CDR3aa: ASSGGEGALSYGYT
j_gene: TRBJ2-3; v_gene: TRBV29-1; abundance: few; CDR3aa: SVETSGGADTQY
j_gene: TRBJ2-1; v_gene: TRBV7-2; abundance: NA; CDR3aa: ASSLEVSGLQF
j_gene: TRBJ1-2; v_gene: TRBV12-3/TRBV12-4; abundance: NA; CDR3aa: ASMGSYVYGYT
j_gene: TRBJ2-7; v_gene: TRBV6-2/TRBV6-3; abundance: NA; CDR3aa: ATTRNGYEQY
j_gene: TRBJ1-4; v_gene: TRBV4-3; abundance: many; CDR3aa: ASSQDVRTGEGKLF
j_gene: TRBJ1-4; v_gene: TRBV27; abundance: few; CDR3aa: ASMGGTNEKLF
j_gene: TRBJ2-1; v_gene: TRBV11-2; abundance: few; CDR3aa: ASSVRLREKQF
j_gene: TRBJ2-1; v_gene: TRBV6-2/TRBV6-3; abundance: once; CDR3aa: ASSSRSGLAPLSSYNEQF